This passage covers 3 T cell receptor beta chains from one sample sequenced in a study of shared clonotypes between healthy human individuals. Clones were read by immunoSEQ multiplex PCR, and TCRdb kept only the in-frame ones, dropping some. The data contain 2 million to 3 million clones, over 85% of them singletons. The sample taken for sequencing was naive CD4+ T cells sorted from blood. The subset here: CD45RA+ positively selected. The receptors come from a man aged 18 to 29 in good health.

This clone was counted a single time. The chain couples TRBV10-3 to TRBJ2-3; D gene uncertain. Trimming removed 6 bases from V and 2 bases from J, with 18 bases in between. CDR1 and CDR2 from the germline V gene are ENHRY and SYGVKD. The CDR3 is 16 residues long. DNA for the CDR3: TGTGCCATCAGCCCACTCATCGCGGCCTTCACAGATACGCAGTATTTT. Translating it yields CAISPLIAAFTDTQYF.

The chain combines TRBV5-1 with TRBJ2-1; the match to TRBD1 covers 9 bases. V shed 2 bases and J 5 bases; nucleotides not matched to a gene: 8. The germline V gene encodes CDR1 SGHRS and CDR2 YFSETQ. The CDR3 is made up of 16 amino acids. The CDR3 DNA reads as TGCGCCAGCAGCTTTTCCGGGACAGGGAAAAACAATGAGCAGTTCTTC. It is translated as CASSFSGTGKNNEQFF. Full variable domain (remainder filled in from reference TRBV5-1 and TRBJ2-1): KAGVTQTPRYLIKTRGQQVTLSCSPISGHRSVSWYQQTPGQGLQFLFEYFSETQRNKGNFPGRFSGRQFSNSRSEMNVSTLELGDSALYLCASSFSGTGKNNEQFFGPGTRLTVL.

The chain has TRBV7-8 and TRBJ2-7; TRBD1 matches at 9 bases. V was pared by 5 bases and J by 0 bases, with 11 bases of the junction left unmatched. The CDR3 spans 17 residues. The germline gives CDR1 SGHVS, CDR2 FQNEAQ. The CDR3 sequence is CASSGWTGALRSYEQYF. The CDR3 DNA is TGTGCCAGCAGCGGGTGGACAGGGGCCCTTCGCTCCTACGAGCAGTACTTC.